This is a list of T cell receptor beta chains from one sample in a study of shared clonotypes between healthy human individuals. Produced via immunoSEQ multiplex PCR; TCRdb's table is partial and in-frame only. The table shows 200,000 to 250,000 clones, with over 60% occurring only once. The specimen sequenced was memory CD4+ T cells sorted from blood. These receptors were collected from a man in his thirties or forties in good health. Each CDR3 is given with its conserved first and last residue. Fields, in order: J gene, CDR3 length, V gene, clone size, D gene, CDR3 protein, CDR3 DNA. A D gene is named only where the DNA matches it firmly. Not every row has a clone size; where given, it reads once, few, many or a size class.

J: TRBJ2-1
length: 13
V: TRBV28
size: -
D: TRBD1
CDR3: CASHRDSYNEQFF
DNA: TGTGCCAGTCACCGGGACAGTTACAATGAGCAGTTCTTC

J: TRBJ2-5
length: 12
V: TRBV14
size: -
D: -
CDR3: CASSQSIKTQYF
DNA: TGTGCCAGCAGCCAAAGCATTAAGACCCAGTACTTC

J: TRBJ1-1
length: 13
V: TRBV30
size: -
D: -
CDR3: CAWNRPMNTEAFF
DNA: TGTGCCTGGAATAGGCCGATGAACACTGAAGCTTTCTTT

J: TRBJ2-7
length: 13
V: TRBV5-6
size: -
D: -
CDR3: CASSRAGAYEQYF
DNA: TGTGCCAGCAGCCGAGCAGGGGCCTACGAGCAGTACTTC

J: TRBJ2-3
length: 12
V: TRBV28
size: -
D: -
CDR3: CASSAAGVPTYF
DNA: TGTGCCAGCAGTGCTGCAGGGGTCCCTACGTATTTT

J: TRBJ2-2
length: 17
V: TRBV18
size: -
D: -
CDR3: CASSPRIREGATGELFF
DNA: TGTGCCAGCTCACCACGAATCCGGGAGGGGGCCACCGGGGAGCTGTTTTTT

J: TRBJ1-1
length: 13
V: TRBV6-1
size: once
D: -
CDR3: CASSETYRTEAFF
DNA: TGTGCCAGCAGTGAGACATACAGGACCGAAGCTTTCTTT

J: TRBJ1-4
length: 15
V: TRBV19
size: few
D: TRBD1
CDR3: CASRERTGGVEKLFF
DNA: TGTGCCAGTAGGGAGCGGACAGGGGGCGTTGAAAAACTGTTTTTT

J: TRBJ2-1
length: 19
V: TRBV5-3
size: many
D: TRBD2
CDR3: CARSLSRTSEGGSYNEQFF
DNA: TGTGCCAGAAGCTTATCCAGGACTAGCGAGGGAGGTTCCTACAATGAGCAGTTCTTC

J: TRBJ1-2
length: 15
V: TRBV11-1
size: once
D: -
CDR3: CASSSYGTDLYGYTF
DNA: TGTGCCAGCAGCTCGTACGGGACGGACCTCTATGGCTACACCTTC

J: TRBJ1-2
length: 15
V: TRBV5-1
size: many
D: -
CDR3: CASTFTFLRGYGYTF
DNA: TGCGCCAGCACATTCACTTTCCTTCGAGGCTATGGCTACACCTTC

J: TRBJ2-1
length: 18
V: TRBV28
size: -
D: -
CDR3: CASSSSFVFGKTYNEQFF
DNA: TGTGCCAGCAGTTCCTCCTTCGTCTTCGGGAAAACCTACAATGAGCAGTTCTTC

J: TRBJ2-7
length: 13
V: TRBV6-1
size: -
D: -
CDR3: CASSDWPQAEQYF
DNA: TGTGCCAGCAGTGATTGGCCCCAGGCCGAGCAGTACTTC

J: TRBJ2-7
length: 14
V: TRBV18
size: few
D: -
CDR3: CASSPSQETYEQYF
DNA: TGTGCCAGCTCACCATCACAGGAAACCTACGAGCAGTACTTC

J: TRBJ2-1
length: 15
V: TRBV25-1
size: -
D: TRBD2
CDR3: CASSEGTSGNNEQFF
DNA: TGTGCCAGCAGTGAGGGAACTAGCGGTAACAATGAGCAGTTCTTC